These 2 T cell receptor beta chains share one sample of origin, sequenced in a study of CD8 T cells in Susac syndrome. Random hexamers were used to reverse transcribe the RNA input (roughly 0.5 to 1 ug). TCRdb ran MiXCR on the immunoSEQ multiplex PCR reads and lists one entry per CDR3 protein. The table includes under 300,000 distinct CDR3 sequences, 90% to 97% detected once. Sequenced: CD4+ T cells from PBMCs. These receptors were collected from a human donor with Susac syndrome.

The V and J genes are TRBV11-2 and TRBJ2-7, with 7 positions matching TRBD1. V was pared by 1 base and J by 6 bases, with 6 bases of the junction left unmatched. The CDR3 has 14 residues. CDR1 SGHAT and CDR2 FQNNGV come from the germline V gene. The CDR3 sequence is CASSLGLGQTEQYF. CDR3 nucleotides: TGTGCCAGCAGCTTAGGTCTGGGACAGACCGAGCAGTACTTC.

The rearrangement links TRBV30 to TRBJ1-2, with a possible D match to TRBD1 (5 bases). The germline V gene encodes CDR1 GTSNPN and CDR2 SVGIG (reference sequence). The CDR3 totals 13 residues. Trimming pared 0 bases from V and 7 bases from J, leaving 12 bases between. The CDR3 bases are TGTGCCTGGAGTGTACAGGTAGATCTTGGCTACACCTTC. Protein: CAWSVQVDLGYTF.